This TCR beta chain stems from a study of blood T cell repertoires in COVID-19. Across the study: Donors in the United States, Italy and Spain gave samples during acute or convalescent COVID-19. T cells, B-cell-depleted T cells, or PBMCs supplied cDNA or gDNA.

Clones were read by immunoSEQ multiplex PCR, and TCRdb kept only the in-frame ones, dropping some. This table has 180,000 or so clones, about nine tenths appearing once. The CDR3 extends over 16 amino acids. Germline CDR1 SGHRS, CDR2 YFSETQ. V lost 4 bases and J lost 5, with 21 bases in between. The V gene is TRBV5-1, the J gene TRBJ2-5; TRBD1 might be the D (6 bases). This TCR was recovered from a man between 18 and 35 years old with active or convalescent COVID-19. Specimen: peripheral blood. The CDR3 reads CASSRGGGEARETQYF. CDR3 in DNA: TGCGCCAGCAGCCGGGGTGGGGGCGAGGCCCGTGAGACCCAGTACTTC.